One sample yielded the 7 T cell receptor beta chains listed below, sequenced in a study of T cells of healthy individuals. TCRdb reanalysed the 5' RACE reads using MiXCR and keeps one entry per CDR3 protein. Of about 100,000 distinct CDR3 sequences in the sample, around 17% are singletons; the top ten hold about 6%. The receptors derive from a human donor in good health.

This rearrangement joins TRBV20-1 to TRBJ2-5; perhaps TRBD1 as D (7 bases). Germline CDR1 is DFQATT and CDR2 is SNEGSKA (reference sequence). CDR3 size: 13 residues. The V and J ends lost 6 bases and 4 bases respectively, with 15 bases between them. CDR3 residues: CSAPRRGLETQYF. CDR3 DNA sequence: TGCAGTGCACCGAGGAGGGGGCTAGAGACCCAGTACTTC.

The DNA for the CDR3 is TGTGCCAGCGGGGGGAGCTCCTACAATGAGCAGTTCTTC. Amino acids: CASGGSSYNEQFF. The chain links TRBV6-6 to TRBJ2-1, with D perhaps TRBD2 (6 bases). CDR1 is MNHNY and CDR2 is SVGAGI in the germline V gene (reference sequence). Deletions cut 8 bases from V and 0 bases from J, with 8 bases between. The CDR3 runs 13 residues.

The gene calls are TRBV12-3 or TRBV12-4 and TRBJ1-6; 7 bases map to TRBD1. V was clipped by 5 bases and J by 10 bases; unmatched bases: 14. CDR3 length: 16 amino acids. The CDR3 nucleotides are TGTGCCAGCAGTCCCGAAGGGGGCGGCCATAGATCACCCCTCCACTTT. It is translated as CASSPEGGGHRSPLHF.

The V call is TRBV5-6, the J call TRBJ2-1, with 8 bases that match TRBD1. Germline CDR1 is SGHDT and CDR2 is YYEEEE. V was clipped by 4 bases and J by 7 bases; unmatched bases: 7. The CDR3 totals 14 residues. CDR3 residues: CASSLRTGLNEQFF. The CDR3 nucleotides read TGTGCCAGCAGCCTACGGACAGGGTTGAATGAGCAGTTCTTC.

The sample holds a few counts of this clonotype. J is TRBJ2-7 and V is TRBV6-2 or TRBV6-3, with unresolved D. V was cut by 4 bases and J by 7 bases, with 20 bases left in between. The CDR3 runs 15 residues. Germline loops: CDR1 MNHEY, CDR2 SVGEGT. The CDR3: CASSSKASYVGEQYF. CDR3 in DNA: TGTGCCAGCAGTTCCAAAGCCAGTTACGTCGGGGAGCAGTACTTC.

The CDR3 bases are TGTGCCAGCAGCTTAGCAGGGGGCGTTGATTCACCCCTCCACTTT. Residues: CASSLAGGVDSPLHF. The chain combines TRBV7-2 with TRBJ1-6; TRBD1 matches at 7 bases. The CDR3 is 15 residues long. From germline, CDR1 is SGHTA and CDR2 FQGNSA. J gave up 8 bases and V 0 bases, and 4 bases lay outside the gene matches.

This clonotype was counted a few times. The chain couples TRBV6-5 to TRBJ2-2; the match to TRBD2 covers 10 bases. V shed 5 bases and J 8 bases; nucleotides not matched to a gene: 8. Germline values: CDR1 MNHEY, CDR2 SVGAGI. The CDR3 extends over 15 amino acids. The CDR3 loop is CASSPSGGAGGELFF. The CDR3 bases are TGTGCCAGCAGTCCGAGCGGGGGGGCAGGTGGGGAGCTGTTTTTT.